The 5 T cell receptor beta chains presented below share a single source sample, sequenced in a study of spatial heterogeneity in lung cancer. The time point here: blood at routine non-recurrence follow-up after resection. One entry per CDR3 protein, called by TCRdb with MiXCR from the 5' RACE reads. Seen here are some 10,000 distinct CDR3 sequences, 20% to 25% observed once, and the top ten hold about 48%. Sequencing used PBMCs, obtained at follow-up. The source of these receptors is a male donor with early-stage non-small cell lung cancer.

The rearrangement joins TRBV2 to TRBJ2-7, with 7 bases fitting TRBD2. The CDR3 extends over 12 amino acids. In germline, CDR1 is SNHLY, CDR2 FYNNEI. V trimming: 6 bases; J trimming: 13 bases; junction bases outside the gene matches: 12. CDR3 nucleotides: TGTGCCAGCAGGATGAGGACTAGTAGCTTCTACTTC. It yields the protein CASRMRTSSFYF.

This clonotype was picked up a small number of times. The chain employs TRBV20-1 and TRBJ1-1, with D hard to call. The V and J ends lost 0 bases and 5 bases respectively, with 7 bases between them. Germline CDR1 DFQATT, CDR2 SNEGSKA (reference sequence). This CDR3 comprises 12 residues. The CDR3 loop is CSAREPGTEAFF. The CDR3 DNA reads as TGCAGTGCTAGAGAGCCTGGGACTGAAGCTTTCTTT.

This clonotype was found many times. The chain links TRBV28 to TRBJ2-7; weak D call: TRBD1 (6 bases). Germline V gives CDR1 MDHEN, CDR2 SYDVKM. Trimming cost V 6 bases and J 2 bases, with 14 bases left between them. The CDR3 spans 14 residues. The CDR3 loop is CASRKQGRPYEQYF. The CDR3, as DNA: TGTGCCAGCAGGAAACAGGGACGTCCCTACGAGCAGTACTTC. Complete variable domain (other parts from reference TRBV28 and TRBJ2-7): DVKVTQSSRYLVKRTGEKVFLECVQDMDHENMFWYRQDPGLGLRLIYFSYDVKMKEKGDIPEGYSVSREKKERFSLILESASTNQTSMYLCASRKQGRPYEQYFGPGTRLTVT.

This clonotype has a count of ten or more. The chain has TRBV28 and TRBJ2-5; possibly TRBD2 for D (6 bases). V was cut by 9 bases and J by 1 base, with 9 bases left in between. Germline loops: CDR1 MDHEN, CDR2 SYDVKM. The CDR3 length is 12 residues. As DNA, the CDR3 is TGTGCCAGTGCGGGGTCCCAAGAGACCCAGTACTTC. This encodes CASAGSQETQYF.

This clonotype ranks as medium-sized. This chain joins TRBV2 and TRBJ2-5, with D possibly being TRBD1 (5 bases). Looked up from germline, CDR1 is SNHLY and CDR2 is FYNNEI. This CDR3 has 14 residues. The V end lost 6 bases, the J end lost 6 bases, and 17 bases lay between the germline ends. As DNA, the CDR3 is TGTGCCAGCAGCGCCCAGCCAGGGTCGAAGACCCAGTACTTC. This sequence encodes CASSAQPGSKTQYF.